This TCR beta chain derives from a study of identical twins. The CDR3 has 13 residues. CDR1 and CDR2 (germline): DFQATT, SNEGSKA (reference sequence). V lost 4 bases to trimming and J lost 5 bases, with 13 bases between them. Findings and limits, study-wide: Models underpredicted monozygotic twin sharing of out-of-frame TCR alpha. It was possible that invariant MAIT and iNKT cells partly confounded the zero-insertion analyses. Whereas memory repertoires showed no such difference, abundant cord blood beta clonotypes carried fewer insertions.

It was template switching that added a universal primer site, and there were unique molecular identifiers on the cDNA. One entry per CDR3 protein results from TCRdb running MiXCR on the 5' RACE reads. This sample has some 330,000 distinct CDR3 sequences, with roughly 9% found just once. There are a few counts of this clonotype. Its antigen is currently unknown. The sequencing input was naive T cells sorted from blood. The TCR was taken from a woman in her forties or fifties in good health. This sequence joins TRBV20-1 and TRBJ2-3; D not resolved. The CDR3 sequence is CSAIPGGKDTQYF. In nucleotides, the CDR3 is TGCAGTGCTATCCCCGGTGGGAAAGATACGCAGTATTTT.